These 22 T cell receptor beta chains originate from one sample sequenced in a study of T cells after yellow fever vaccination. MiXCR, run by TCRdb on the 5' RACE reads, gives a single entry per CDR3 protein. The sample records a few hundred thousand distinct CDR3 sequences, roughly 4% being singletons. This specimen was PBMCs, taken 5 days after the yellow fever booster vaccination. The source of these receptors is a man between 18 and 29 years old who received the YFV17D yellow fever vaccine.

This clonotype was seen only a few times. The chain is built from TRBV14 and TRBJ2-7; D remains unclear. From germline, CDR1 is SGHDN and CDR2 FVKESK. V lost 3 bases and J 1 base, leaving 10 bases between the germline ends. The CDR3 covers 14 residues. In DNA form, the CDR3 reads TGTGCCAGCAGCCACCGTTCCAATTCCTACGAGCAGTACGTC. Translating it yields CASSHRSNSYEQYV.

This clonotype was found many times. This chain connects TRBV28 to TRBJ1-5; D is ambiguous. Trimming stripped 0 bases from V and 1 base from J, with 1 base between. This CDR3 region has 13 residues. Germline values: CDR1 MDHEN, CDR2 SYDVKM. Here the CDR3 reads CASSLWSNQPQHF. DNA for the CDR3: TGTGCCAGCAGTTTATGGAGCAATCAGCCCCAGCATTTT.

Turning to this clonotype: The junction differs from germline at one of its ends, possibly a read error. The rearrangement links TRBV6-5 to TRBJ2-3; D is undetermined. Germline CDR1 is MNHEY and CDR2 is SVGAGI. The length of the CDR3 is 13 residues. CDR3 loop: CASSSVGRSPPDF. DNA for the CDR3: TGTGCCAGCAGCTCAGTAGGACGGTCCCCGCCGGATTTT.

A few counts support this clonotype. This sequence joins TRBV28 and TRBJ2-2; D perhaps matches TRBD2 (6 bases). The germline V gene has CDR1 MDHEN and CDR2 SYDVKM. The CDR3 runs 15 residues. V was shortened by 5 bases and J by 7 bases, with 17 bases between the two germline ends. CDR3 region: CASSGAGGWVGELFF. In nucleotides, the CDR3 is TGTGCCAGCAGTGGGGCCGGGGGTTGGGTCGGGGAGCTGTTTTTT.

This clonotype was seen ten or more times. DNA of the CDR3: TGCGCCAGCAGCCCCCTGCCTAACACTGAAGCTTTCTTT. The encoded protein is CASSPLPNTEAFF. This chain connects TRBV5-1 to TRBJ1-1, with unresolved D. Trimming cost V 4 bases and J 2 bases, with 9 bases left between them. The CDR3 is 13 amino acids. The germline CDR1 and CDR2 sequences are SGHRS and YFSETQ.

The rearrangement links TRBV7-6 to TRBJ1-3; 10 bases line up with TRBD1. The CDR3 has 22 residues. Trimming removed 0 bases from V and 7 bases from J; junction bases left unmatched: 24. Germline V gene sequence: CDR1 SGHVS, CDR2 FNYEAQ. This CDR3 is CASSLAKRTDRGVFGKENTIYF. The CDR3 nucleotides are TGTGCCAGCAGCTTAGCGAAGAGGACGGACAGGGGGGTCTTCGGGAAGGAGAACACCATATATTTT.

This clonotype was recorded at least ten times. The gene calls are TRBV7-3 and TRBJ2-2; 11 positions match TRBD1. The ends lost 6 bases at V and 6 bases at J; junction bases unmatched: 3. CDR1 is SGHTA, CDR2 FQGTGA, per germline. This CDR3 region has 14 residues. The DNA for the CDR3 is TGTGCCAGCAGGGACAGGGGGCCATCCGGGGAGCTGTTTTTT. Translated, it gives CASRDRGPSGELFF.

This clonotype was seen ten or more times. V gene TRBV2 combines with J gene TRBJ2-2; 12 bases line up with TRBD2. Trimming took 5 bases from V and 2 from J; bases not matched to a gene: 9. CDR3 size: 18 residues. CDR1 is SNHLY and CDR2 is FYNNEI in the germline V gene. The CDR3 protein is CASSSLAGGPANTGELFF. The CDR3 coding sequence is TGTGCCAGCAGTTCCCTAGCGGGGGGGCCGGCAAACACCGGGGAGCTGTTTTTT.

In its sample, this clonotype was seen a few times. The V and J genes are TRBV6-2 or TRBV6-3 and TRBJ2-7, with D perhaps assigned TRBD1 or TRBD2 (5 bases each). CDR1 is MNHEY and CDR2 is SVGEGT in the germline V gene. This CDR3 has 14 residues. V lost 7 bases and J lost 2, with 15 bases in between. CDR3 nucleotides: TGTGCCAGCACCGAGGGACGGAACACCTACGAGCAGTACTTC. Protein product: CASTEGRNTYEQYF.

The gene calls are TRBV2 and TRBJ2-7, with 9 bases lining up with TRBD1. The J segment lost 2 bases and the V segment lost 6 bases, leaving 5 bases of the junction unmatched. CDR3 length: 14 residues. CDR1 is SNHLY and CDR2 is FYNNEI in the germline V gene. The CDR3 region is CASRQQGAAYEQYF. The CDR3 region has the DNA TGTGCCAGCAGGCAACAGGGGGCCGCCTACGAGCAGTACTTC.

Ten or more counts support this clonotype. This rearrangement joins TRBV4-1 to TRBJ2-1, with no clear D. The V gene's germline CDR1 is MGHRA and CDR2 YSYEKL. The CDR3 covers 15 residues. V lost 2 bases and J 3 bases, leaving 11 bases between the germline ends. Written as DNA, the CDR3 is TGCGCCAGCAGCCAACGCGTGCCTGACTACAATGAGCAGTTCTTC. As protein: CASSQRVPDYNEQFF.

The gene calls are TRBV10-3 and TRBJ2-2; possible D gene TRBD1, 5 bases. The CDR3 sequence is 12 residues long. Trimming shortened V by 8 bases and J by 4 bases, and 8 bases separated the two germline ends. CDR1 is ENHRY, CDR2 SYGVKD, per germline. CDR3 in amino acids: CAIGQFTGELFF. CDR3 sequence (DNA): TGTGCCATCGGACAATTCACCGGGGAGCTGTTTTTT.

The rearrangement joins TRBV5-1 to TRBJ1-5; 7 nucleotides match TRBD1. The CDR3 has 14 amino acids. Germline V CDR1 and CDR2: SGHRS, YFSETQ. The trim removed 4 bases at V and 5 bases at J, leaving 6 bases unmatched. The CDR3 bases are TGCGCCAGCAGCCCCGGGACAGTTGATCAGCCCCAGCATTTT. Amino acids: CASSPGTVDQPQHF.

CDR3 nucleotide sequence: TGTGCCAGCAGGGTCGGGCCATACGAGCAGTACTTC. Protein sequence: CASRVGPYEQYF. The rearrangement links TRBV28 to TRBJ2-7; D not resolved. The length of the CDR3 is 12 residues. Between the trimmed V and J ends, which lost 6 bases and 4 bases, there was a span of 10 bases. The germline CDR1 and CDR2 sequences are MDHEN and SYDVKM.

This clonotype was seen more than once but under ten times. The chain has TRBV19 and TRBJ1-3; D not resolved. This CDR3 has 12 residues. V was clipped by 2 bases and J by 2 bases, with 1 base between them. Germline V gives CDR1 LNHDA, CDR2 SQIVND (reference sequence). The CDR3 loop reads CASSIPGNTIYF. The CDR3 nucleotides read TGTGCCAGTAGTATACCTGGAAACACCATATATTTT.

This clonotype was picked up a small number of times. The V and J genes are TRBV25-1 and TRBJ1-6, with 8 bases matching TRBD1. CDR3 length: 14 amino acids. From germline, CDR1 is MGHDK and CDR2 SYGVNS. J lost 7 bases, V lost 8 bases, and 7 bases had no gene match. As DNA, the CDR3 is TGTGCCAGCCGGACAGGGAGTGGAAATTCACCCCTCCACTTT. Its protein is CASRTGSGNSPLHF. Full variable domain (remainder filled in from reference TRBV25-1 and TRBJ1-6): EADIYQTPRYLVIGTGKKITLECSQTMGHDKMYWYQQDPGMELHLIHYSYGVNSTEKGDLSSESTVSRIRTEHFPLTLESARPSHTSQYLCASRTGSGNSPLHFGNGTRLTVT.

The CDR3 reads CASSSRLAGGEETQYF. CDR3 DNA: TGTGCCAGCAGCTCCCGACTAGCGGGGGGAGAGGAGACCCAGTACTTC. The V and J genes are TRBV5-6 and TRBJ2-5; 13 nucleotides agree with TRBD2. The germline gives CDR1 SGHDT, CDR2 YYEEEE. The CDR3 sequence is 16 residues long. Trimming at V came to 3 bases and at J to 5 bases, leaving 7 bases not matched to a gene.

In its sample, this clonotype was seen a few times. This chain uses TRBV10-3 with TRBJ1-6, with a weak D call TRBD1 (6 bases). The CDR3 totals 14 residues. V was cut by 6 bases and J by 7 bases, with 13 bases left in between. Germline V gene lookup returns CDR1 ENHRY and CDR2 SYGVKD. This chain's CDR3 is CAISRQEGNSPLHF. CDR3 sequence (DNA): TGTGCCATCAGCCGACAGGAGGGGAATTCACCCCTCCACTTT.

This chain joins TRBV6-2 or TRBV6-3 and TRBJ1-1, with TRBD1 identical over 9 bases. The CDR3 runs to 14 residues. Unmatched junction bases numbered 8, after V lost 7 bases and J lost 5 bases. Germline CDR1 MNHEY, CDR2 SVGEGT. The CDR3 is CASNNRGLRTEAFF. CDR3 DNA: TGTGCCAGCAACAACAGGGGGCTCAGGACTGAAGCTTTCTTT.

This clonotype was seen many times. The rearrangement joins TRBV7-2 to TRBJ2-5; D gene ambiguous. The length of the CDR3 is 15 residues. The V end lost 2 bases, the J end lost 5 bases, and 15 bases lay between the germline ends. Germline lookup yields CDR1 SGHTA and CDR2 FQGNSA. As DNA, the CDR3 is TGTGCCAGCAGCTTAAATCTAACGCCTAAGGAGACCCAGTACTTC. Translated: CASSLNLTPKETQYF. The full variable domain, completed using reference TRBV7-2 and TRBJ2-5, is GAGVSQSPSNKVTEKGKDVELRCDPISGHTALYWYRQSLGQGLEFLIYFQGNSAPDKSGLPSDRFSAERTGGSVSTLTIQRTQQEDSAVYLCASSLNLTPKETQYFGPGTRLLVL.

In this sample, this clonotype turned up many times. The V and J genes are TRBV7-9 and TRBJ2-5; unclear D gene. The CDR3 runs to 15 residues. The germline V and J ends were trimmed by 1 base and 5 bases, with 14 bases remaining between them. Germline CDR1 SEHNR, CDR2 FQNEAQ (reference sequence). CDR3 sequence: CASSLEGTPWETQYF. CDR3 DNA sequence: TGTGCCAGCAGCTTAGAGGGCACCCCCTGGGAGACCCAGTACTTC.

In its sample, this clonotype was seen a few times. This sequence joins TRBV4-1 and TRBJ2-3, with 12 bases lining up with TRBD2. Germline V gives CDR1 MGHRA, CDR2 YSYEKL. Trimming took 1 base from V and 6 from J; bases not matched to a gene: 2. This CDR3 contains 15 residues. The CDR3: CASSQGLAGVDTQYF. The CDR3, as DNA: TGCGCCAGCAGCCAAGGACTAGCGGGGGTGGATACGCAGTATTTT.